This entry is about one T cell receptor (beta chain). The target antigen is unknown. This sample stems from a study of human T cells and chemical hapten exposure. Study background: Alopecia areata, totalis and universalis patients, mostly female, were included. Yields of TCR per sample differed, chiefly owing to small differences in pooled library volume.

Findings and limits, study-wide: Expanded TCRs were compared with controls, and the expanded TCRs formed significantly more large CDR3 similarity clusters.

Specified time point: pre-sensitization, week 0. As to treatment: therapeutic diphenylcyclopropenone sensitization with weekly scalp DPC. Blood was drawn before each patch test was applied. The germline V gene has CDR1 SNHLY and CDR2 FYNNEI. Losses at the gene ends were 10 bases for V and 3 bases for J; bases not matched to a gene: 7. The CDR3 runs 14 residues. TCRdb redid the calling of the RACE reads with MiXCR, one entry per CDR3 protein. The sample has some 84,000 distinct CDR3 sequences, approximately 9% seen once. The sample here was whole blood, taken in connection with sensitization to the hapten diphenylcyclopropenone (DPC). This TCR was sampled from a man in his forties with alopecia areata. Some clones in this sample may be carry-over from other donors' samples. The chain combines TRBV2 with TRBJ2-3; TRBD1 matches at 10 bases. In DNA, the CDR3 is TGTGCCACCAGACAGGGGGCTGCAACAGATACGCAGTATTTT. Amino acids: CATRQGAATDTQYF.